Reported below is one T cell receptor beta chain. Its antigen is not identified. PCR involved 60 Vbeta and 13 Jbeta primers. TCRdb's table, derived via immunoSEQ multiplex PCR, lists solely in-frame clones and lacks some. The sample has under 200,000 clones; around 80% are singletons. Germline CDR1 and CDR2: SGHRS and YFSETQ. The CDR3 loop spans 17 amino acids. V was shortened by 2 bases and J by 0 bases, with 16 bases between the two germline ends. These data originate in a study of cytomegalovirus exposure and HLA in healthy donors. Notes on the study in general: The productive fraction for most TCR beta V segments was about 90% or about 30% in an earlier analysis.

This TCR was recovered from a human donor in good health. The chain joins TRBV5-1 to TRBJ2-3; a possible D gene is TRBD1 (5 bases). The sequencing sample was made of PBMCs. In nucleotides, the CDR3 is TGCGCCAGCAGCTTCACAAGGGGCCTGCTGAGCACAGATACGCAGTATTTT. This sequence encodes CASSFTRGLLSTDTQYF.